Following are 23 T cell receptor beta chains from one sample sequenced in a study of blood T cell repertoires in COVID-19. The repertoire was sequenced with immunoSEQ multiplex PCR; TCRdb's copy has only in-frame clones and lacks some. The sample holds around 200,000 clones, roughly nine tenths seen once. Sequenced input: peripheral blood. The source is a middle-aged man with acute or convalescent COVID-19.

The chain has TRBV29-1 and TRBJ2-7, with D unresolved. This CDR3 is built from 11 residues. The V and J ends lost 6 bases and 2 bases respectively, with 8 bases between them. Germline loops: CDR1 SQVTM, CDR2 ANQGSEA. Here the CDR3 reads CSVAAAYEQYF. In nucleotides, the CDR3 is TGCAGCGTGGCGGCGGCCTACGAGCAGTACTTC.

The chain recombines TRBV29-1 with TRBJ1-4; D is uncertain. The CDR3 is 11 residues long. Germline values: CDR1 SQVTM, CDR2 ANQGSEA. V was clipped by 5 bases and J by 2 bases, with 3 bases between them. This CDR3 reads CSVLTNEKLFF. The CDR3 nucleotides are TGCAGCGTTCTGACTAATGAAAAACTGTTTTTT.

This chain's CDR3 is CASSSYLTGGNYEQYF. CDR3 DNA sequence: TGTGCCAGCAGTTCCTACCTTACAGGGGGTAATTACGAGCAGTACTTC. The V gene is TRBV27, the J gene TRBJ2-7; 8 bases agree with TRBD1. The CDR3 loop spans 16 amino acids. The ends lost 4 bases at V and 4 bases at J; junction bases unmatched: 12. Germline V gene data show CDR1 as MNHEY and CDR2 as SMNVEV (reference sequence).

This clone was detected a few times. V is TRBV18 and J is TRBJ2-7, with 13 bases matching TRBD2. The CDR3 contains 17 residues. CDR1 and CDR2 from the germline V gene are KGHSH and LQKENI. Germline trimming cut 4 bases from V and 2 bases from J; bases unmatched to any gene: 8. CDR3 loop: CASSHGTSGVKAYEQYF. DNA for the CDR3: TGTGCCAGCTCACATGGGACTAGCGGGGTAAAAGCCTACGAGCAGTACTTC.

The CDR3 DNA sequence: TGTGCCAGCAGCTTAGGGGGACAGGGAGGTGGCTACACCTTC. This sequence encodes CASSLGGQGGGYTF. The rearrangement uses TRBV7-2 and TRBJ1-2, with 9 positions matching TRBD1. After removal of 1 base from V and 7 bases from J, the junction contained 4 bases not matched to a gene. The CDR3 runs 14 residues. Germline V gives CDR1 SGHTA, CDR2 FQGNSA.

The rearrangement links TRBV5-1 to TRBJ2-7; D unresolved. From germline, CDR1 is SGHRS and CDR2 YFSETQ. The ends were cut back, 4 bases at V and 4 bases at J, with 15 bases in the middle. The length of the CDR3 is 14 residues. DNA for the CDR3: TGCGCCAGCAGCACAGCTGGGTCCATTTACGAGCAGTACTTC. Residues: CASSTAGSIYEQYF.

This chain uses TRBV4-1 with TRBJ2-7, with D perhaps matching TRBD2 (7 bases). Germline loops: CDR1 MGHRA, CDR2 YSYEKL. Trimming pared 0 bases from V and 1 base from J, leaving 16 bases between. CDR3 length: 17 amino acids. The CDR3 is CASSQERRGGASYEQYF. As DNA, the CDR3 is TGCGCCAGCAGCCAAGAAAGGAGGGGGGGCGCATCCTACGAGCAGTACTTC.

The chain is built from TRBV25-1 and TRBJ2-7, with D possibly matching TRBD1 (5 bases). Looked up from germline, CDR1 is MGHDK and CDR2 is SYGVNS. The V and J ends lost 1 base and 4 bases respectively, with 14 bases between them. This CDR3 region has 15 residues. CDR3 bases: TGTGCCAGCAGTGAATGGCAGGGCCTAAGTTACGAGCAGTACTTC. It yields the protein CASSEWQGLSYEQYF.

This clone was counted a few times. The gene calls are TRBV4-1 and TRBJ1-6; TRBD1 agrees at 9 bases. CDR3 length: 14 amino acids. After removal of 4 bases from V and 9 bases from J, the junction contained 4 bases not matched to a gene. Germline V gene data show CDR1 as MGHRA and CDR2 as YSYEKL. The chain's CDR3 is CASSLGTGSSPLHF. In nucleotides, the CDR3 is TGCGCCAGCAGCCTCGGGACAGGGAGTTCACCCCTCCACTTT.

This clone was found a few times. J is TRBJ1-2 and V is TRBV28; D not resolved. Germline V gene sequence: CDR1 MDHEN, CDR2 SYDVKM. The CDR3 totals 13 residues. V was clipped by 6 bases and J by 8 bases, with 16 bases between them. The CDR3 nucleotides are TGTGCCAGCAGAAAAGGAGGGAATCGCGGCTACACCTTC. Translated, it gives CASRKGGNRGYTF.

The chain couples TRBV28 to TRBJ2-1; unclear D gene. The CDR3 covers 14 residues. With 7 bases removed from V and 4 bases from J, the gap between germline ends came to 14 bases. From germline, CDR1 is MDHEN and CDR2 SYDVKM. The CDR3 reads CASTPESHYNEQFF. The CDR3 DNA is TGTGCCAGCACCCCTGAGTCCCATTACAATGAGCAGTTCTTC. The variable domain in full, completed from reference TRBV28 and TRBJ2-1, reads DVKVTQSSRYLVKRTGEKVFLECVQDMDHENMFWYRQDPGLGLRLIYFSYDVKMKEKGDIPEGYSVSREKKERFSLILESASTNQTSMYLCASTPESHYNEQFFGPGTRLTVL.

This sequence joins TRBV7-9 and TRBJ2-7; 10 nucleotides line up with TRBD2. Germline CDR1 is SEHNR and CDR2 is FQNEAQ (reference sequence). V shed 6 bases, J shed 6 bases, and the junction held 8 bases outside the gene matches. CDR3 length equals 14 residues. The CDR3 DNA is TGTGCCAGCAGATCCGGCGAGCGGGGGGGCGAGCAGTACTTC. This gives the protein CASRSGERGGEQYF.

The genes are TRBV27 and TRBJ1-6, with 7 bases identical to TRBD1. Germline V gene data show CDR1 as MNHEY and CDR2 as SMNVEV (reference sequence). CDR3 length: 13 residues. The J segment lost 8 bases and the V segment lost 8 bases, leaving 6 bases of the junction unmatched. CDR3 protein: CASRTGSDSPLHF. CDR3 nucleotide sequence: TGTGCCAGCCGGACAGGCTCCGATTCACCCCTCCACTTT.

The chain couples TRBV4-1 to TRBJ1-2, with 8 positions matching TRBD1. V dropped 4 bases and J dropped 5; count of bases not matched to a gene: 6. Germline V gene lookup returns CDR1 MGHRA and CDR2 YSYEKL. The CDR3 totals 14 residues. The CDR3 region is CASSRETGVYGYTF. The CDR3 DNA reads as TGCGCCAGCAGCCGAGAGACAGGGGTGTATGGCTACACCTTC.

CDR3 DNA sequence: TGTGCCAGCAGGTCGGGCAGGGGATCCTACGAGCAGTACTTC. This translates into CASRSGRGSYEQYF. The V gene is TRBV6-6, the J gene TRBJ2-7, with a weak D call TRBD1 (6 bases). Between the trimmed V and J ends, which lost 6 bases and 1 base, there was a span of 13 bases. CDR3 length: 14 amino acids. Germline V CDR1 and CDR2: MNHNY, SVGAGI (reference sequence).

The chain couples TRBV3-1 (or the pseudogene TRBV3-2) to TRBJ2-1; 7 bases are shared with TRBD2. CDR1 is LGHDT, CDR2 YNNKEL, per germline (reference sequence). The CDR3 runs 14 residues. Trimming removed 7 bases from V and 7 bases from J; junction bases left unmatched: 10. The CDR3 DNA follows: TGTGCCAGCACACCGGGACTATATTTAAATGAGCAGTTCTTC. Its protein is CASTPGLYLNEQFF.

The rearrangement joins TRBV5-1 to TRBJ1-3; D remains unclear. Germline CDR1 SGHRS, CDR2 YFSETQ. V shed 6 bases and J shed 4 bases, with 11 bases lying between them. This CDR3 contains 13 residues. CDR3 in DNA: TGCGCCAGCAAGTCGGGGTCAGGAAACACCATATATTTT. Protein sequence: CASKSGSGNTIYF.

The chain recombines TRBV9 with TRBJ2-5; possibly TRBD2 for D (5 bases). Germline V gene lookup returns CDR1 SGDLS and CDR2 YYNGEE. Trimming stripped 3 bases from V and 5 bases from J, with 17 bases between. This CDR3 comprises 15 residues. The CDR3 DNA reads as TGTGCCAGCAGCGCGTCGCCTGGAGGTGGCGAGACCCAGTACTTC. This encodes CASSASPGGGETQYF.

The CDR3 region is CATRGQGAETQYF. In DNA form, the CDR3 reads TGTGCCACCCGGGGGCAGGGGGCAGAGACCCAGTACTTC. This chain joins TRBV24-1 and TRBJ2-5; TRBD1 matches 8 bases. With 9 bases clipped from V and 4 bases from J, the junction kept 6 bases outside the gene matches. CDR1 and CDR2 (germline): KGHDR, SFDVKD. This CDR3 has 13 residues.

The chain couples TRBV6-5 to TRBJ1-1; D perhaps matches TRBD1 (5 bases). Germline V gene data show CDR1 as MNHEY and CDR2 as SVGAGI. CDR3 length: 15 amino acids. Trimming took off 5 bases at V and 0 bases at J, with 13 bases between the two ends. The CDR3 DNA sequence: TGTGCCAGCAGTCCACGGGGGAAAATGAACACTGAAGCTTTCTTT. Encoded protein: CASSPRGKMNTEAFF.

The chain employs TRBV19 and TRBJ2-1; D not resolved. The CDR3 loop spans 11 amino acids. Trimming stripped 11 bases from V and 3 bases from J, with 8 bases between. From germline, CDR1 is LNHDA and CDR2 SQIVND (reference sequence). The CDR3 loop is CASGYYNEQFF. DNA of the CDR3: TGTGCCTCCGGTTACTACAATGAGCAGTTCTTC. Together with reference TRBV19 and TRBJ2-1, the CDR3 gives the full variable domain: DGGITQSPKYLFRKEGQNVTLSCEQNLNHDAMYWYRQDPGQGLRLIYYSQIVNDFQKGDIAEGYSVSREKKESFPLTVTSAQKNPTAFYLCASGYYNEQFFGPGTRLTVL.

The chain carries TRBV3-1 (or the pseudogene TRBV3-2) and TRBJ1-3; perhaps TRBD1 as D (6 bases). V lost 1 base to trimming and J lost 1 base, with 14 bases between them. Looked up from germline, CDR1 is LGHDT and CDR2 is YNNKEL (reference sequence). The CDR3 has 17 residues. The chain's CDR3 is CASSQARSGTSGNTIYF. The CDR3 bases are TGTGCCAGCAGCCAAGCAAGATCCGGGACATCTGGAAACACCATATATTTT.

This chain connects TRBV2 to TRBJ1-1, with D maybe TRBD1 (5 bases). The germline V and J ends were trimmed by 1 base and 5 bases, with 8 bases remaining between them. From germline, CDR1 is SNHLY and CDR2 FYNNEI. The CDR3 has 13 amino acids. The CDR3 loop is CASSEEGRTEAFF. The CDR3 nucleotides read TGTGCCAGCAGTGAAGAGGGGCGGACTGAAGCTTTCTTT.